A single sample is the source of the 7 T cell receptor beta chains below, sequenced in a study of blood T cell repertoires in COVID-19. TCRdb keeps only in-frame clones here, not all; method: immunoSEQ multiplex PCR. The table records about 160,000 clones, more than 70% of them present only once. The material sequenced was PBMCs or T cells enriched from blood (not recorded which). These receptors originate from a man aged 40-49 years who had recovered from COVID-19.

This clone appeared a single time. The J gene is TRBJ1-1, the V gene TRBV24-1; D not resolved. The CDR3 sequence is 13 residues long. Trimming removed 6 bases from V and 0 bases from J, with 7 bases in between. From germline, CDR1 is KGHDR and CDR2 SFDVKD. The CDR3 DNA is TGTGCCACCAGTAACACAGTGAACACTGAAGCTTTCTTT. Its protein is CATSNTVNTEAFF.

This chain joins TRBV7-9 and TRBJ1-5; 11 bases are shared with TRBD1. CDR3 length equals 14 residues. Per the germline V gene, CDR1 is SEHNR and CDR2 is FQNEAQ (reference sequence). Losses at the gene ends were 5 bases for V and 7 bases for J; bases not matched to a gene: 4. The DNA of the CDR3 is TGTGCCAGCAGCCCGGGACAGGGGGTCCAGCCCCAGCATTTT. Encoded protein: CASSPGQGVQPQHF. Drawing the rest from reference TRBV7-9 and TRBJ1-5, the complete variable domain is DTGVSQNPRHKITKRGQNVTFRCDPISEHNRLYWYRQTLGQGPEFLTYFQNEAQLEKSRLLSDRFSAERPKGSFSTLEIQRTEQGDSAMYLCASSPGQGVQPQHFGDGTRLSIL.

This rearrangement joins TRBV5-6 to TRBJ1-3; D is unclear. This CDR3 is built from 14 residues. V lost 3 bases and J lost 7, with 14 bases in between. Germline V gives CDR1 SGHDT, CDR2 YYEEEE. CDR3 sequence reads: CASSSLGGWNTIYF. In nucleotides, the CDR3 is TGTGCCAGCAGCTCCCTCGGCGGGTGGAACACCATATATTTT.

This sequence joins TRBV3-1 (or the pseudogene TRBV3-2) and TRBJ2-7; 7 bases are a match to TRBD2. Germline assignment: CDR1 LGHDT and CDR2 YNNKEL (reference sequence). The ends lost 1 base at V and 6 bases at J; junction bases unmatched: 3. The CDR3 runs to 13 residues. The CDR3 here is CASSQGWGGEQYV. CDR3 sequence (DNA): TGTGCCAGCAGCCAAGGGTGGGGGGGCGAGCAGTACGTC.

V gene TRBV10-1 combines with J gene TRBJ2-7, with D perhaps TRBD1 (5 bases). V was cut by 11 bases and J by 3 bases, with 17 bases left in between. CDR1 and CDR2 (germline): WNHNN, SYGVQD (reference sequence). The CDR3 spans 13 residues. CDR3 amino acids: CASARQGGYEQYF. CDR3 nucleotides: TGCGCCTCGGCGAGGCAGGGCGGCTACGAGCAGTACTTC.

V and J are TRBV19 and TRBJ2-3; D is unclear. Germline loops: CDR1 LNHDA, CDR2 SQIVND (reference sequence). Trimming took 8 bases from V and 4 from J, leaving 13 bases between them. This CDR3 spans 13 amino acids. The CDR3 region has the DNA TGTGCCAGTTCGCAATCGTCGGCAGATACGCAGTATTTT. This translates into CASSQSSADTQYF.

The chain joins TRBV5-1 to TRBJ1-4; a weak D match, TRBD1 (5 bases). This CDR3 has 13 amino acids. V was trimmed by 4 bases and J by 6 bases, leaving 10 bases between them. Germline CDR1 reads SGHRS; CDR2 reads YFSETQ. In DNA form, the CDR3 reads TGCGCCAGCAGCCCACGACAGTATGAAAAACTGTTTTTT. Its protein product is CASSPRQYEKLFF.